This record concerns one TCR beta chain sequence. Antigen: not known. This specimen comes from a study of radiotherapy plus CTLA-4 blockade in lung cancer. Using immunoSEQ multiplex PCR, the repertoire was profiled, and TCRdb retains in-frame clones only, with some absent. The sample holds roughly 71,000 clones, more than 75% seen once. Ipilimumab CTLA-4 blockade and focal radiation were given to patients with chemo-refractory metastatic non-small-cell lung cancer. CDR3 size: 15 residues. Germline CDR1 SNHLY, CDR2 FYNNEI. V lost 2 bases to trimming and J lost 5 bases, with 15 bases between them. Study observations and caveats: Early blood T cell clone dynamics reportedly forecast response best, with interferon-beta.

The sequence came from a human donor with non-small cell lung cancer who had a complete response to radiotherapy plus ipilimumab. The chain links TRBV2 to TRBJ1-1; D is ambiguous. This specimen was peripheral blood, taken from a patient treated with radiotherapy plus ipilimumab. CDR3 loop: CASSERQSRRTEAFF. Here the CDR3 DNA reads TGTGCCAGCAGTGAACGGCAGTCAAGAAGGACTGAAGCTTTCTTT.